Presented here are 14 T cell receptor beta chains from one specimen sequenced in a study of T cell repertoires in cytomegalovirus infection. TCRdb fed the reads into MiXCR, producing one record per CDR3 protein. The repertoire holds approximately 180,000 distinct CDR3 sequences, with about a sixth as singletons. Source material: CD8+ T cells from PBMCs. Receptor source: a human donor in good health (CMV status not recorded). Some clones in this sample may be carry-over from other donors' samples.

The V call is TRBV7-2, the J call TRBJ1-5; D uncertain. V was pared by 1 base and J by 6 bases, with 7 bases between. The germline gives CDR1 SGHTA, CDR2 FQGNSA. The CDR3 length is 13 residues. The CDR3 loop is CASSLELGQPQHF. CDR3 in DNA: TGTGCCAGCAGCTTAGAATTGGGTCAGCCCCAGCATTTT.

For the CDR3, the DNA is TGCAGTGCTAGAGTAATTAATAGGTCCACTAATGAAAAACTGTTTTTT. Its protein is CSARVINRSTNEKLFF. The J gene is TRBJ1-4, the V gene TRBV20-1, with D unclear. The V end was cut by 1 base, the J end by 2 bases, with 14 bases between. The CDR3 runs 16 residues. CDR1 and CDR2 from the germline V gene are DFQATT and SNEGSKA (reference sequence).

This clonotype was counted between two and nine times. The chain employs TRBV10-3 and TRBJ2-1, with TRBD2 matching over 16 bases. The CDR3 runs to 14 residues. CDR1 is ENHRY, CDR2 SYGVKD, per germline. The V and J ends lost 10 bases and 10 bases, in that order; junction bases with no gene match: 7. The DNA for the CDR3 is TGTGCCAGCGGGACTAGCGGGGGGGTACAAGAGCAGTTCTTC. It yields the protein CASGTSGGVQEQFF.

This rearrangement joins TRBV6-1 to TRBJ1-5; 12 nucleotides align to TRBD1. This CDR3 has 17 amino acids. J was trimmed by 6 bases and V by 0 bases; bases with no gene match: 6. Germline-derived CDR1 and CDR2 are MNHNS and SASEGT. The CDR3 loop is CASSEAIGTGGGQPQHF. CDR3 nucleotide sequence: TGTGCCAGCAGTGAAGCGATTGGGACAGGGGGCGGTCAGCCCCAGCATTTT.

In this sample, this clonotype turned up a few times. The chain links TRBV28 to TRBJ2-7, with D tentatively TRBD2 (5 bases). The germline gives CDR1 MDHEN, CDR2 SYDVKM. This CDR3 region has 14 residues. V was cut by 5 bases and J by 4 bases, with 15 bases left in between. This CDR3 is CASSLYGETYEQYF. The CDR3 DNA reads as TGTGCCAGCAGTCTTTACGGGGAAACTTACGAGCAGTACTTC. Complete variable domain (other parts from reference TRBV28 and TRBJ2-7): DVKVTQSSRYLVKRTGEKVFLECVQDMDHENMFWYRQDPGLGLRLIYFSYDVKMKEKGDIPEGYSVSREKKERFSLILESASTNQTSMYLCASSLYGETYEQYFGPGTRLTVT.

There are a few counts of this clonotype. J is TRBJ2-2 and V is TRBV28; the D is unclear. This CDR3 is 15 amino acids long. Germline-derived CDR1 and CDR2 are MDHEN and SYDVKM. V lost 2 bases to trimming and J lost 0 bases, with 7 bases between them. This CDR3 is CASSLADTNTGELFF. The CDR3 nucleotides read TGTGCCAGCAGTTTAGCAGATACGAACACCGGGGAGCTGTTTTTT. The variable domain in full, with the rest retrieved from reference TRBV28 and TRBJ2-2, is DVKVTQSSRYLVKRTGEKVFLECVQDMDHENMFWYRQDPGLGLRLIYFSYDVKMKEKGDIPEGYSVSREKKERFSLILESASTNQTSMYLCASSLADTNTGELFFGEGSRLTVL.

The J gene is TRBJ2-3, the V gene TRBV27; D might be TRBD2 (5 bases). Trimming removed 3 bases from V and 4 bases from J, with 8 bases in between. The CDR3 contains 13 residues. Germline CDR1 reads MNHEY; CDR2 reads SMNVEV (reference sequence). The CDR3: CASSLGSADTQYF. Here the CDR3 DNA reads TGTGCCAGCAGTTTGGGGAGCGCAGATACGCAGTATTTT.

There are a few counts of this clonotype. The DNA for the CDR3 is TGTGCCAGCAGACCCGACAGACACCAAGAGACCCAGTACTTC. It codes for CASRPDRHQETQYF. The V and J genes are TRBV7-9 and TRBJ2-5; maybe TRBD1 (5 bases). V gave up 6 bases and J gave up 0 bases, with 11 bases separating them. The germline V gene has CDR1 SEHNR and CDR2 FQNEAQ (reference sequence). CDR3 size: 14 residues.

The chain recombines TRBV6-2 or TRBV6-3 with TRBJ2-3; 7 bases line up with TRBD1. V dropped 2 bases and J dropped 3; count of bases not matched to a gene: 11. Germline V CDR1 and CDR2: MNHEY, SVGEGT. This CDR3 has 17 residues. CDR3 coding DNA: TGTGCCAGCAGTTACGCCGGTCTTAACAGGGGAACAGATACGCAGTATTTT. This translates into CASSYAGLNRGTDTQYF.

This clonotype was counted between two and nine times. This chain joins TRBV4-2 and TRBJ2-7; no clear D gene. This CDR3 spans 14 amino acids. The V end was cut by 4 bases, the J end by 1 base, with 11 bases between. The V gene's germline CDR1 is LGHNA and CDR2 YNFKEQ. CDR3 protein: CASSPPDLSYEQYF. The CDR3 DNA is TGTGCCAGCAGCCCGCCGGACCTGTCCTACGAGCAGTACTTC.

J is TRBJ2-1 and V is TRBV10-3; D call uncertain. Trimming removed 0 bases at V and 9 bases at J, with 9 bases between. This CDR3 has 13 amino acids. CDR1 and CDR2 (germline): ENHRY, SYGVKD. The CDR3 bases are TGTGCCATCAGTGAGTCGAAAGAGCTTGAGCAGTTCTTC. This codes for CAISESKELEQFF.

The chain has TRBV6-4 and TRBJ2-1, with a tentative D call TRBD1 (7 bases). The CDR3 is 14 amino acids. The V gene lost 5 bases and the J gene lost 7 bases, with 15 bases spanning the gap. Germline CDR1 reads MRHNA; CDR2 reads SNTAGT. The CDR3, as DNA: TGTGCCAGCAGTACCGAGACAGGGAGGAATGAGCAGTTCTTC. Its translation: CASSTETGRNEQFF.

The gene calls are TRBV27 and TRBJ1-2; TRBD1 matches at 9 bases. J was trimmed by 2 bases and V by 4 bases; bases with no gene match: 5. Germline assignment: CDR1 MNHEY and CDR2 SMNVEV (reference sequence). CDR3 length equals 15 residues. CDR3 sequence reads: CASSSGQGRNYGYTF. The CDR3 nucleotides are TGTGCCAGCAGTTCGGGACAGGGCAGGAACTATGGCTACACCTTC.

This clonotype showed up just a few times. The rearrangement joins TRBV4-2 to TRBJ2-5, with D perhaps assigned TRBD1 or TRBD2 (5 bases each). Germline loops: CDR1 LGHNA, CDR2 YNFKEQ. This CDR3 spans 17 amino acids. Trimming shortened V by 1 base and J by 3 bases, and 18 bases separated the two germline ends. CDR3 residues: CASSQVGGSVGEETQYF. The CDR3 DNA reads TGTGCCAGCAGCCAAGTCGGAGGTTCCGTGGGGGAAGAGACCCAGTACTTC.